These 24 T cell receptor beta chains came from one sample sequenced in a study of cytomegalovirus exposure and HLA in healthy donors. PCR employed 60 Vbeta and 13 Jbeta primers. Data came from immunoSEQ multiplex PCR; TCRdb stores just in-frame clones and leaves some out. In the table there are roughly 130,000 clones, approximately 85% of which are singletons. Specimen: PBMCs. Every receptor here comes from a boy aged 5 to 17 in good health and CMV-seronegative.

The chain couples TRBV6-1 to TRBJ1-2; D not certain. Germline V gives CDR1 MNHNS, CDR2 SASEGT. Trimming stripped 1 base from V and 6 bases from J, with 9 bases between. This CDR3 has 13 residues. Here the CDR3 reads CASSEGGWDGYTF. The CDR3 DNA is TGTGCCAGCAGTGAAGGCGGGTGGGATGGCTACACCTTC.

This chain links TRBV7-8 with TRBJ1-2; tentative D call: TRBD1 (5 bases). CDR3 length equals 14 residues. Trimming took 3 bases from V and 4 from J, leaving 12 bases between them. Germline V gene data show CDR1 as SGHVS and CDR2 as FQNEAQ. The DNA for the CDR3 is TGTGCCAGCAGCTTCACCCACAGGTCCTATGGCTACACCTTC. Encoded protein: CASSFTHRSYGYTF.

The gene calls are TRBV5-4 and TRBJ2-7; 11 bases match TRBD2. The germline CDR1 and CDR2 sequences are SGHNT and YYREEE (reference sequence). With 2 bases clipped from V and 1 base from J, the junction kept 2 bases outside the gene matches. This CDR3 comprises 15 residues. The CDR3 loop reads CASSFSGGGSYEQYF. The CDR3 DNA sequence: TGTGCCAGCAGCTTTAGCGGGGGGGGTTCCTACGAGCAGTACTTC.

The chain uses TRBV20-1 and TRBJ2-3, with a tentative D call TRBD2 (6 bases). CDR1 and CDR2 from the germline V gene are DFQATT and SNEGSKA (reference sequence). Trimming cost V 5 bases and J 11 bases, with 11 bases left between them. This CDR3 region has 10 residues. The CDR3 spells CSAGEEGQYF. CDR3 DNA sequence: TGCAGTGCTGGCGAGGAGGGGCAGTATTTT.

The V gene is TRBV2, the J gene TRBJ2-3, with D tentatively TRBD2 (6 bases). CDR1 is SNHLY and CDR2 is FYNNEI in the germline V gene. The ends were cut back, 7 bases at V and 2 bases at J, with 10 bases in the middle. This CDR3 is 13 amino acids long. This CDR3 reads CASNGEATDTQYF. CDR3 coding DNA: TGTGCCAGCAATGGGGAGGCCACAGATACGCAGTATTTT. Variable domain in full (rest from reference TRBV2 and TRBJ2-3): EPEVTQTPSHQVTQMGQEVILRCVPISNHLYFYWYRQILGQKVEFLVSFYNNEISEKSEIFDDQFSVERPDGSNFTLKIRSTKLEDSAMYFCASNGEATDTQYFGPGTRLTVL.

The chain employs TRBV9 and TRBJ2-5, with 7 bases lining up with TRBD2. CDR1 is SGDLS, CDR2 YYNGEE, per germline. With V trimmed by 4 bases and J by 5 bases, 11 bases remained unmatched. This CDR3 is built from 15 residues. The CDR3 region has the DNA TGTGCCAGCAGCCCCACGGGACTACCTGGGGAGACCCAGTACTTC. This sequence encodes CASSPTGLPGETQYF.

This chain connects TRBV5-4 to TRBJ1-3, with 8 positions matching TRBD1. The CDR3 is 17 amino acids. Germline CDR1 and CDR2: SGHNT and YYREEE (reference sequence). Unmatched junction bases numbered 13, after V lost 4 bases and J lost 4 bases. Written as DNA, the CDR3 is TGTGCCAGCAGCGACGGGACAGGTTCTTGGGGCGGAAACACCATATATTTT. Translating it yields CASSDGTGSWGGNTIYF.

This clone has only a few counts. V is TRBV6-5 and J is TRBJ2-2, with 7 bases fitting TRBD2. This CDR3 has 15 amino acids. V shed 6 bases, J shed 0 bases, and the junction held 4 bases outside the gene matches. Germline loops: CDR1 MNHEY, CDR2 SVGAGI. The CDR3 DNA follows: TGTGCCAGCAGCCGGGGGGTCGCGAACACCGGGGAGCTGTTTTTT. This sequence encodes CASSRGVANTGELFF.

The J gene is TRBJ2-7, the V gene TRBV5-8; TRBD1 matches at 8 bases. CDR3 length: 15 amino acids. The germline gives CDR1 SGHTS, CDR2 YDEGEE. V lost 0 bases to trimming and J lost 6 bases; unmatched junction nucleotides: 8. The CDR3 region is CASSLGSDRVSEQYF. The CDR3 nucleotides read TGTGCCAGCAGCTTGGGGTCGGACAGGGTATCCGAGCAGTACTTC. The full variable domain, rest sourced from reference TRBV5-8 and TRBJ2-7, is EAGVTQSPTHLIKTRGQQATLRCSPISGHTSVYWYQQALGLGLQFLLWYDEGEERNRGNFPPRFSGRQFPNYSSELNVNALELEDSALYLCASSLGSDRVSEQYFGPGTRLTVT.

The rearrangement links TRBV30 to TRBJ1-2; D is ambiguous. Trimming stripped 4 bases from V and 7 bases from J, with 7 bases between. Germline V gene lookup returns CDR1 GTSNPN and CDR2 SVGIG (reference sequence). The CDR3 totals 10 residues. The CDR3 DNA sequence: TGTGCCTGGAACGCGTTTGGCTACACCTTC. It specifies CAWNAFGYTF.

This clone has only a few counts. The chain uses TRBV30 and TRBJ1-5; the D gene is possibly TRBD1 (6 bases). Germline V CDR1 and CDR2: GTSNPN, SVGIG (reference sequence). The V end lost 1 base, the J end lost 4 bases, and 8 bases lay between the germline ends. The CDR3 consists of 13 residues. This CDR3 reads CAWSGQVNQPQHF. The CDR3 DNA sequence: TGTGCCTGGAGTGGACAGGTTAATCAGCCCCAGCATTTT.

J is TRBJ2-7 and V is TRBV18, with unresolved D. With 3 bases removed from V and 5 bases from J, the gap between germline ends came to 5 bases. The CDR3 consists of 11 residues. Germline-derived CDR1 and CDR2 are KGHSH and LQKENI. The CDR3 bases are TGTGCCAGCTCACCTGGCCACGAGCAGTACTTC. Translated, it gives CASSPGHEQYF.

The gene calls are TRBV4-3 and TRBJ2-5, with 7 bases fitting TRBD1. The V gene end was trimmed by 3 bases and the J gene end by 5 bases; junction bases not matched to a gene: 3. From germline, CDR1 is LGHNA and CDR2 YSLEER. The CDR3 is 13 amino acids. The CDR3 spells CASSQTGTETQYF. The CDR3 DNA reads TGCGCCAGCAGCCAGACAGGGACGGAGACCCAGTACTTC.

The chain combines TRBV30 with TRBJ2-2; TRBD1 might be the D (7 bases). The CDR3 length is 14 residues. Germline V lookup: CDR1 GTSNPN, CDR2 SVGIG (reference sequence). Trimming cost V 2 bases and J 5 bases, with 12 bases left between them. This CDR3 reads CAWSNSGGTGELFF. In nucleotides, the CDR3 is TGTGCCTGGAGTAATTCAGGGGGGACCGGGGAGCTGTTTTTT.

This clone was counted a few times. Its ends do not fully match the called genes, so a read error is possible. The gene calls are TRBV7-7 and TRBJ1-1, with D unclear. The CDR3 consists of 14 residues. Germline loops: CDR1 SSHAT, CDR2 FNYEAQ (reference sequence). In nucleotides, the CDR3 is TGTGCTAGCAGCTTATGGGCCGGGAACACTGAAGCTTTCTTT. It yields the protein CASSLWAGNTEAFF.

The chain has TRBV30 and TRBJ2-2; D not resolved. Per the germline V gene, CDR1 is GTSNPN and CDR2 is SVGIG (reference sequence). There are 14 residues in the CDR3. The DNA of the CDR3 is TGTACTGTAGTTGTAATCTTGAACACCGGGGAGCTGTTTTTT. It codes for CTVVVILNTGELFF.

This rearrangement joins TRBV4-1 to TRBJ2-7; 15 bases are shared with TRBD2. The CDR3 runs to 18 residues. Germline CDR1 and CDR2: MGHRA and YSYEKL. V was pared by 1 base and J by 7 bases, with 11 bases of the junction left unmatched. In nucleotides, the CDR3 is TGCGCCAGCAGCCAAGGGACTAGCGGGAGGGCCGTCATGGGGGAGCAGTACTTC. Translating gives CASSQGTSGRAVMGEQYF.

This clone was counted only a few times. The chain carries TRBV6-6 and TRBJ2-7; D is possibly TRBD1 (6 bases). Trimming took off 6 bases at V and 0 bases at J, with 9 bases between the two ends. The CDR3 runs to 13 residues. Germline V gene lookup returns CDR1 MNHNY and CDR2 SVGAGI (reference sequence). CDR3 sequence reads: CASSTQGSYEQYF. As DNA, the CDR3 is TGTGCCAGCAGCACACAGGGCTCCTACGAGCAGTACTTC.

This sequence joins TRBV2 and TRBJ2-5, with D possibly matching TRBD1 (6 bases). Trimming stripped 6 bases from V and 1 base from J, with 18 bases between. Germline V CDR1 and CDR2: SNHLY, FYNNEI. This CDR3 has 16 amino acids. The CDR3 loop is CASRARTAKLQETQYF. Written as DNA, the CDR3 is TGTGCCAGCAGAGCCCGGACAGCCAAACTCCAAGAGACCCAGTACTTC.

DNA for the CDR3: TGTGCCAGCAGCTTAATTGGGGGCCCGAACACCGGGGAGCTGTTTTTT. It specifies CASSLIGGPNTGELFF. The chain has TRBV7-3 and TRBJ2-2; weak D call: TRBD1 (6 bases). The V end was cut by 1 base, the J end by 0 bases, with 9 bases between. Germline CDR1 and CDR2: SGHTA and FQGTGA. The CDR3 has 16 amino acids. Using reference TRBV7-3 and TRBJ2-2 for the parts outside the CDR3, the full variable domain is GAGVSQTPSNKVTEKGKYVELRCDPISGHTALYWYRQSLGQGPEFLIYFQGTGAADDSGLPNDRFFAVRPEGSVSTLKIQRTERGDSAVYLCASSLIGGPNTGELFFGEGSRLTVL.

The rearrangement joins TRBV9 to TRBJ2-2; D uncertain. CDR1 SGDLS and CDR2 YYNGEE come from the germline V gene. This CDR3 is 13 amino acids long. V was clipped by 0 bases and J by 4 bases, with 4 bases between them. DNA for the CDR3: TGTGCCAGCAGCGTAGATATCACCGGGGAGCTGTTTTTT. As protein: CASSVDITGELFF.

This clone came up many times. The gene calls are TRBV19 and TRBJ1-1, with D tentatively TRBD1 (5 bases). With 5 bases removed from V and 1 base from J, the gap between germline ends came to 8 bases. Germline lookup yields CDR1 LNHDA and CDR2 SQIVND (reference sequence). This CDR3 is 13 amino acids long. As DNA, the CDR3 is TGTGCCAGTAGTCTCCAGGGGAACACTGAAGCTTTCTTT. Translating it yields CASSLQGNTEAFF.

The chain uses TRBV4-3 and TRBJ1-4; unclear D gene. V lost 3 bases and J lost 12, with 23 bases in between. CDR3 length equals 16 residues. CDR1 and CDR2 (germline): LGHNA, YSLEER. The CDR3 sequence: CASSQDHSGRLKQLFF. The CDR3 region has the DNA TGCGCCAGCAGCCAGGACCACTCCGGGAGATTGAAACAACTGTTTTTT.

In DNA form, the CDR3 reads TGTGCCAGCTCAGCAGAAACAGGAAAAAAGATTTTCTATGGCTACACCTTC. It specifies CASSAETGKKIFYGYTF. This chain connects TRBV18 to TRBJ1-2; perhaps TRBD1 as D (5 bases). V dropped 5 bases and J dropped 4 bases, with 23 bases sitting between them. There are 17 residues in the CDR3. Germline assignment: CDR1 KGHSH and CDR2 LQKENI. The complete variable domain, with remaining parts taken from reference TRBV18 and TRBJ1-2, reads NAGVMQNPRHLVRRRGQEARLRCSPMKGHSHVYWYRQLPEEGLKFMVYLQKENIIDESGMPKERFSAEFPKEGPSILRIQQVVRGDSAAYFCASSAETGKKIFYGYTFGSGTRLTVV.